This T cell receptor (beta chain) was identified in a study of patients and donors after allogeneic stem cell transplantation. Germline V gene sequence: CDR1 SGHRS, CDR2 YFSETQ. The V and J ends lost 4 bases and 5 bases, in that order; junction bases with no gene match: 9. This CDR3 has 14 residues. This clonotype was counted at least ten times. Each CDR3 protein gets one entry after TCRdb re-called the RT-PCR reads with MiXCR. The sample carries about 28,000 distinct CDR3 sequences, around 7% recorded once. This chain connects TRBV5-1 to TRBJ2-7, with 7 nucleotides matching TRBD2. The clonotype was recovered from a human donor who was either an allogeneic HSCT recipient or a stem cell or donor lymphocyte infusion donor (not recorded which). It is not recorded whose cells these are; they may come from a transplant donor. The sample was blood, either unsorted or a sorted T cell fraction (not recorded which). CDR3 coding DNA: TGCGCCAGCAGCCAACCCGGCGGGGGTAACGAGCAGTACTTC. Residues: CASSQPGGGNEQYF.